The 25 T cell receptor beta chains below were found in one sample sequenced in a study of cytomegalovirus exposure and HLA in healthy donors. The PCR was carried out with 60 Vbeta primers and 13 Jbeta primers. Repertoires were generated with immunoSEQ multiplex PCR, while TCRdb's copy carries only in-frame clones and drops some. The sample includes 150,000 to 200,000 clones, approximately 70% seen only once; the top ten take 7% to 7.5%. Sequencing was carried out using PBMCs. The source of these receptors is a man in his forties in good health and CMV-seropositive.

The CDR3 nucleotides read TGTGCCAGCAGGATGTCGGGGGTTGAAAAGACCCAGTACTTC. Encoded protein: CASRMSGVEKTQYF. The J gene is TRBJ2-5, the V gene TRBV11-2; TRBD2 might be the D (6 bases). Trimming took off 6 bases at V and 6 bases at J, with 17 bases between the two ends. Germline CDR1 is SGHAT and CDR2 is FQNNGV. This CDR3 contains 14 residues.

The chain employs TRBV29-1 and TRBJ2-5, with 8 nucleotides matching TRBD1. The end of the DNA aligns better with TRBJ2-7, so the J call may be wrong. From germline, CDR1 is SQVTM and CDR2 ANQGSEA. CDR3 size: 13 residues. CDR3 residues: CSVRPGQAYEQYF. The CDR3 nucleotides are TGCAGCGTTCGTCCGGGACAGGCCTACGAGCAGTACTTC.

V is TRBV7-6 and J is TRBJ1-1; 8 nucleotides align to TRBD1. This CDR3 contains 17 residues. V lost 5 bases and J lost 1; bases outside the gene matches: 12. Germline CDR1 is SGHVS and CDR2 is FNYEAQ. The CDR3 here is CASSPGGQGARNTEAFF. The CDR3 region has the DNA TGTGCCAGCAGCCCAGGGGGCCAGGGGGCGCGGAACACTGAAGCTTTCTTT.

The V gene is TRBV7-9, the J gene TRBJ2-7, with a possible D match to TRBD2 (6 bases). The CDR3 runs to 16 residues. CDR1 and CDR2 from the germline V gene are SEHNR and FQNEAQ (reference sequence). V lost 3 bases and J lost 2, with 17 bases in between. As DNA, the CDR3 is TGTGCCAGCAGCTTCCCGACCGCACTAGCACCCTACGAGCAGTACTTC. Its translation is CASSFPTALAPYEQYF.

The J gene is TRBJ1-2, the V gene TRBV6-1, with TRBD1 matching 8 bases. CDR1 is MNHNS and CDR2 is SASEGT in the germline V gene. Trimming removed 7 bases from V and 4 bases from J; junction bases left unmatched: 8. The CDR3 totals 14 residues. In DNA, the CDR3 is TGTGCCAGCAAAGAAGGGACAGGCAGCTATGGCTACACCTTC. Its protein is CASKEGTGSYGYTF.

The chain carries TRBV9 and TRBJ2-7, with TRBD1 matching over 10 bases. V shed 0 bases, J shed 3 bases, and the junction held 3 bases outside the gene matches. Germline V gene lookup returns CDR1 SGDLS and CDR2 YYNGEE. This CDR3 is 15 amino acids long. CDR3: CASSVGGQGNYEQYF. The DNA of the CDR3 is TGTGCCAGCAGCGTAGGGGGACAGGGGAACTACGAGCAGTACTTC.

The genes are TRBV10-3 and TRBJ1-2; TRBD1 aligns across 11 bases. The CDR3 sequence is 15 residues long. V dropped 3 bases and J dropped 6; count of bases not matched to a gene: 6. In germline, CDR1 is ENHRY, CDR2 SYGVKD. This CDR3 is CAISEGQGAKDGYTF. CDR3 sequence (DNA): TGTGCCATCAGTGAAGGACAGGGGGCGAAAGATGGCTACACCTTC.

In this sample, this clone turned up a few times. This chain links TRBV12-5 with TRBJ2-2; D possibly corresponds to TRBD1 (6 bases). Deletions cut 0 bases from V and 8 bases from J, with 13 bases between. Germline CDR1 LGHNT, CDR2 FRNRAP. The CDR3 extends over 15 amino acids. CDR3 residues: CASGLVGTPRGELFF. The CDR3 nucleotides are TGTGCTAGTGGTTTGGTAGGGACACCCCGGGGGGAGCTGTTTTTT.

V and J are TRBV18 and TRBJ2-5, with D possibly TRBD1 on 5 matching bases. Germline lookup yields CDR1 KGHSH and CDR2 LQKENI. CDR3 size: 16 residues. V was trimmed by 1 base and J by 1 base, leaving 13 bases between them. Here the CDR3 reads CASSPLKGNPQETQYF. Written as DNA, the CDR3 is TGTGCCAGCTCACCACTTAAGGGGAACCCCCAAGAGACCCAGTACTTC.

The CDR3 DNA reads TGTGCCAGCAGCCCCCAGGGTGCGGAGATGAACACTGAAGCTTTCTTT. It specifies CASSPQGAEMNTEAFF. J is TRBJ1-1 and V is TRBV7-2; D is possibly TRBD1 (5 bases). CDR3 length: 16 amino acids. Trimming removed 5 bases from V and 0 bases from J, with 16 bases in between. CDR1 is SGHTA and CDR2 is FQGNSA in the germline V gene.

This chain links TRBV7-6 with TRBJ1-5, with D unclear. V gave up 1 base and J gave up 4 bases, with 11 bases separating them. The length of the CDR3 is 15 residues. From germline, CDR1 is SGHVS and CDR2 FNYEAQ. The CDR3 region has the DNA TGTGCCAGCAGCTTAGGAGGAGGCGGGAATCAGCCCCAGCATTTT. Translated: CASSLGGGGNQPQHF.

J is TRBJ2-2 and V is TRBV25-1, with TRBD2 as a possible D gene (6 bases). Germline V CDR1 and CDR2: MGHDK, SYGVNS. The germline V and J ends were trimmed by 2 bases and 1 base, with 14 bases remaining between them. CDR3 size: 17 residues. Here the CDR3 DNA reads TGTGCCAGCAGTGAAATCCTGGGGGGTGGGAACACCGGGGAGCTGTTTTTT. This gives the protein CASSEILGGGNTGELFF.

The chain carries TRBV19 and TRBJ1-5; a possible D gene is TRBD1 (6 bases). Trimming cost V 5 bases and J 0 bases, with 11 bases left between them. The CDR3 runs to 15 residues. Germline V lookup: CDR1 LNHDA, CDR2 SQIVND (reference sequence). Here the CDR3 DNA reads TGTGCCAGTAGTGTAAACAGGGATAGCAATCAGCCCCAGCATTTT. This gives the protein CASSVNRDSNQPQHF.

The CDR3 DNA is TGTGCCAGCAGCTTAAGTTCAGGGGGAAGGACCGGGGAGCTGTTTTTT. Protein product: CASSLSSGGRTGELFF. The chain has TRBV7-2 and TRBJ2-2, with 7 bases lining up with TRBD1. The V and J ends lost 2 bases and 5 bases, in that order; junction bases with no gene match: 8. Germline loops: CDR1 SGHTA, CDR2 FQGNSA. CDR3 size: 16 residues.

This sequence joins TRBV7-2 and TRBJ1-3; no clear D gene. Germline assignment: CDR1 SGHTA and CDR2 FQGNSA. The CDR3 covers 12 residues. The germline V and J ends were trimmed by 1 base and 5 bases, with 3 bases remaining between them. The CDR3 region is CASSLDRNTIYF. In DNA form, the CDR3 reads TGTGCCAGCAGCTTAGATAGAAACACCATATATTTT. The variable domain in full, with the rest retrieved from reference TRBV7-2 and TRBJ1-3, is GAGVSQSPSNKVTEKGKDVELRCDPISGHTALYWYRQSLGQGLEFLIYFQGNSAPDKSGLPSDRFSAERTGGSVSTLTIQRTQQEDSAVYLCASSLDRNTIYFGEGSWLTVV.

The V and J genes are TRBV2 and TRBJ1-2; D is possibly TRBD1 (6 bases). Between the trimmed V and J ends, which lost 3 bases and 3 bases, there was a span of 11 bases. Germline V lookup: CDR1 SNHLY, CDR2 FYNNEI. The CDR3 totals 14 residues. CDR3 sequence (DNA): TGTGCCAGCAGTGAGACACAGGGACACTATGGCTACACCTTC. It specifies CASSETQGHYGYTF.

The genes are TRBV19 and TRBJ1-5; 9 positions match TRBD1. The CDR3 runs 14 residues. V lost 6 bases and J lost 6; bases outside the gene matches: 6. Germline CDR1 is LNHDA and CDR2 is SQIVND (reference sequence). CDR3 sequence: CASSRTGEFQPQHF. As DNA, the CDR3 is TGTGCCAGTAGCCGGACAGGGGAGTTTCAGCCCCAGCATTTT.

The V and J genes are TRBV29-1 and TRBJ1-2; TRBD1 matches 8 bases. J gave up 4 bases and V 5 bases, and 6 bases lay outside the gene matches. The germline V gene has CDR1 SQVTM and CDR2 ANQGSEA. CDR3 length: 13 amino acids. CDR3: CSVMRQGLYGYTF. The CDR3 DNA follows: TGCAGCGTTATGCGACAGGGGCTCTATGGCTACACCTTC. Together with reference TRBV29-1 and TRBJ1-2, the CDR3 gives the full variable domain: SAVISQKPSRDICQRGTSLTIQCQVDSQVTMMFWYRQQPGQSLTLIATANQGSEATYESGFVIDKFPISRPNLTFSTLTVSNMSPEDSSIYLCSVMRQGLYGYTFGSGTRLTVV.

Only one count was recorded for this clone. The chain couples TRBV10-3 to TRBJ1-5; 11 bases match TRBD1. Germline V gene data show CDR1 as ENHRY and CDR2 as SYGVKD. The CDR3 has 16 residues. The J segment lost 1 base and the V segment lost 6 bases, leaving 5 bases of the junction unmatched. CDR3 nucleotide sequence: TGTGCCATCAGACCGGGACAGGGGGGAAGCAATCAGCCCCAGCATTTT. Translating gives CAIRPGQGGSNQPQHF.

The rearrangement uses TRBV19 and TRBJ2-2; 9 bases fit TRBD1. The CDR3 is 15 residues long. CDR1 and CDR2 from the germline V gene are LNHDA and SQIVND (reference sequence). The trim removed 8 bases at V and 5 bases at J, leaving 9 bases unmatched. The DNA for the CDR3 is TGTGCCAGTCAGAACAGGGGGCTAAGGACCGGGGAGCTGTTTTTT. It encodes CASQNRGLRTGELFF.

The rearrangement links TRBV11-3 to TRBJ2-2; D is uncertain. In germline, CDR1 is SGHNT, CDR2 YENEEA. Deletions cut 5 bases from V and 0 bases from J, with 7 bases between. The CDR3 extends over 14 amino acids. The CDR3 is CASSPTANTGELFF. For the CDR3, the DNA is TGTGCCAGCAGCCCCACAGCGAACACCGGGGAGCTGTTTTTT.

The V call is TRBV2, the J call TRBJ2-7, with D perhaps TRBD1 (6 bases). Germline V CDR1 and CDR2: SNHLY, FYNNEI. V was pared by 2 bases and J by 1 base, with 12 bases between. The CDR3 contains 15 residues. The CDR3 nucleotides read TGTGCCAGCAGTGAATACCAGGGGTTGTCCTACGAGCAGTACTTC. It encodes CASSEYQGLSYEQYF.

This clone has just a few counts. This rearrangement joins TRBV7-9 to TRBJ2-2; D is perhaps TRBD1 (5 bases). Germline CDR1 reads SEHNR; CDR2 reads FQNEAQ (reference sequence). V was cut by 11 bases and J by 3 bases, with 10 bases left in between. This CDR3 spans 12 amino acids. DNA of the CDR3: TGTGCCTTAACAGGAGACACCGGGGAGCTGTTTTTT. The encoded protein is CALTGDTGELFF.

The chain uses TRBV9 and TRBJ2-7; tentative D call: TRBD1 (5 bases). The CDR3 runs 12 residues. Germline V gene sequence: CDR1 SGDLS, CDR2 YYNGEE. Trimming removed 0 bases at V and 5 bases at J, with 6 bases between. In DNA, the CDR3 is TGTGCCAGCAGCGTAGGACAGAACGAGCAGTACTTC. Translated: CASSVGQNEQYF. Complete variable domain (other parts from reference TRBV9 and TRBJ2-7): DSGVTQTPKHLITATGQRVTLRCSPRSGDLSVYWYQQSLDQGLQFLIQYYNGEERAKGNILERFSAQQFPDLHSELNLSSLELGDSALYFCASSVGQNEQYFGPGTRLTVT.

This chain links TRBV6-1 with TRBJ1-2, with D hard to call. Trimming took off 1 base at V and 7 bases at J, with 10 bases between the two ends. Germline loops: CDR1 MNHNS, CDR2 SASEGT. The CDR3 has 13 amino acids. CDR3 residues: CASSEVLGVGYTF. As DNA, the CDR3 is TGTGCCAGCAGTGAAGTATTGGGCGTTGGCTACACCTTC.